This TCR beta chain comes out of a study of T cell responses to AZD1222 COVID-19 vaccine. Regarding the study as a whole: Regions 160-218 and 743-854 dominated among vaccine-associated CD4 TCRs spanning spike.

Sequencing used immunoSEQ multiplex PCR; TCRdb keeps in-frame clones, though not all of them. The data contain under 200,000 clones, 88% of them singletons. On this clone itself: As yet, its antigen is unknown.

V was clipped by 4 bases and J by 9 bases, with 13 bases between them. Germline V CDR1 and CDR2: LGHNA, YNFKEQ. This CDR3 contains 13 residues. The receptor was derived from an adult who received the AZD1222 COVID-19 vaccine. The sequences come from peripheral blood, collected 28 days after the second AZD1222 dose. The rearrangement joins TRBV4-2 to TRBJ2-1; TRBD2 might be the D (5 bases). Here the CDR3 reads CASSLLLAREQFF. The DNA for the CDR3 is TGTGCCAGCAGCCTGCTCCTAGCTCGTGAGCAGTTCTTC.